Reported below is one T cell receptor beta chain. The target antigen is unknown. Donors ranged from roughly 6 to 95 years old and were healthy Caucasians in Russia. They isolated at least 6 million PBMCs from each sample. The total RNA that was extracted per sample amounted to at least 5.5 micrograms. Sample-barcoded 5' priming and a J-beta primer mix drove a second PCR of roughly 6 to 12 cycles. One entry per CDR3 protein, called by TCRdb with MiXCR from the 5' RACE reads. Of about 1.8 million distinct CDR3 sequences listed, less than 50% are singletons. This specimen comes from a study of blood T cells in healthy people across ages. General study results and limits: Researchers judged that diversity estimates from one million T cells fell short of true values.

The TCR comes from a woman aged 40 to 50 in good health. The sample consisted of blood.

The CDR3: CASSTGGASAYNEQYF. The CDR3 DNA reads TGTGCCAGCAGTACCGGGGGGGCCAGCGCCTACAATGAGCAGTACTTC. The chain joins TRBV28 to TRBJ2-7; 8 bases are a match to TRBD2. In germline, CDR1 is MDHEN, CDR2 SYDVKM. This CDR3 is 16 amino acids long. Trimming removed 5 bases from V and 7 bases from J; junction bases left unmatched: 16. Variable domain in full (rest from reference TRBV28 and TRBJ2-7): DVKVTQSSRYLVKRTGEKVFLECVQDMDHENMFWYRQDPGLGLRLIYFSYDVKMKEKGDIPEGYSVSREKKERFSLILESASTNQTSMYLCASSTGGASAYNEQYFGPGTRLTVT.